The TCR beta chain described here comes from a study of shared clonotypes between healthy human individuals. Generated by immunoSEQ multiplex PCR, the TCRdb table keeps only in-frame clones and is missing some. The sample lists a few hundred thousand clones, 79% occurring once. This CDR3 has 15 residues. The chain is built from TRBV21-1 and TRBJ2-3; the table's D gene call, TRBD1, was not cross checked with the DNA. TRBV21-1 is classified as a pseudogene. Sequenced sample: PBMCs. The TCR comes from a woman in her 40s in good health. Some clones in this sample may be carry-over from other donors' samples. The CDR3 loop is CASSKQAGSTDTQYF. The CDR3 DNA reads TGTGCCAGCAGCAAACAGGCAGGAAGCACAGATACGCAGTATTTT.